This T cell receptor (beta chain) was sequenced in a study of cytomegalovirus exposure and HLA in healthy donors. With 4 bases removed from V and 2 bases from J, the gap between germline ends came to 9 bases. Germline V CDR1 and CDR2: MNHEY, SMNVEV (reference sequence). The CDR3 loop spans 14 amino acids. Libraries were prepared by immunoSEQ multiplex PCR; TCRdb keeps only in-frame clonotypes and omits some of them. The table lists over 20,000 clones, under 98% of them singletons. Points from the study as a whole: According to reports, the classifier identified cytomegalovirus status with high specificity and sensitivity.

To note about this clone: Its specificity is unknown.

The sequenced sample consisted of PBMCs. This clonotype originated in a young man in good health and CMV-seropositive. This chain joins TRBV27 and TRBJ2-1, with D perhaps TRBD1 (6 bases). For the CDR3, the DNA is TGTGCCAGCAGTTCAGGGGTTCCCTACAATGAGCAGTTCTTC. Residues: CASSSGVPYNEQFF.